The 16 T cell receptor beta chains below all came from one sample that was sequenced in a study of PD-1 blockade in classical Hodgkin lymphoma (dated by TCRdb to 2020 to 2022). The receptor library was made with the immunoSEQ multiplex PCR assay. TCRdb's version of the immuneACCESS table is confined to in-frame rearrangements and falls short of the full clone set. An unresolved V gene accounts for under half of the shortfall where checked; the remainder is of unknown origin. The sample table contains more than 90,000 clones; only one count was recorded for around 81% of them. The ten largest clones represent 16% of the sample. Taken with the paper, the label for time point translates to: cycle 2 day 1 (C2D1) of nivolumab. Relapse after autologous stem cell transplantation had occurred in all trial patients, and cohorts A, B and C were distinguished by prior brentuximab vedotin exposure. The input for sequencing was peripheral blood mononuclear cells (PBMCs), taken before the second cycle of nivolumab. The receptors come from a human donor with classical Hodgkin lymphoma.

The V and J genes are TRBV10-3 and TRBJ2-2, with 12 nucleotides matching TRBD1. This CDR3 is built from 15 residues. CDR1 ENHRY and CDR2 SYGVKD come from the germline V gene. The V gene end was trimmed by 3 bases and the J gene end by 6 bases; junction bases not matched to a gene: 2. The CDR3 DNA reads TGTGCCATCAGTGATAGGGACAGGGGGCCCGGGGAGCTGTTTTTT. Residues: CAISDRDRGPGELFF.

This clone appeared a few times. The chain combines TRBV11-2 with TRBJ2-5, with 12 nucleotides matching TRBD2. The CDR3 contains 18 residues. Trimming removed 2 bases from V and 3 bases from J; junction bases left unmatched: 10. The germline gives CDR1 SGHAT, CDR2 FQNNGV. For the CDR3, the DNA is TGTGCCAGCAGCTTATGGGGGACTAGCGGGCAGTCCGAAGAGACCCAGTACTTC. It yields the protein CASSLWGTSGQSEETQYF.

This clone was seen more than once but under ten times. The chain recombines TRBV18 with TRBJ2-2; 9 bases align to TRBD1. There are 16 residues in the CDR3. The germline gives CDR1 KGHSH, CDR2 LQKENI. With 3 bases clipped from V and 7 bases from J, the junction kept 9 bases outside the gene matches. CDR3 protein: CASSPLQGATVGELFF. CDR3 DNA sequence: TGTGCCAGCTCACCCTTACAGGGGGCGACCGTCGGGGAGCTGTTTTTT. The variable domain in full, completed from reference TRBV18 and TRBJ2-2, reads NAGVMQNPRHLVRRRGQEARLRCSPMKGHSHVYWYRQLPEEGLKFMVYLQKENIIDESGMPKERFSAEFPKEGPSILRIQQVVRGDSAAYFCASSPLQGATVGELFFGEGSRLTVL.

The CDR3 DNA reads as TGTGCCAGCAGCTTGGGACTAGCTGTCTCAGATACGCAGTATTTT. This encodes CASSLGLAVSDTQYF. J is TRBJ2-3 and V is TRBV7-9; 9 bases align to TRBD2. Germline CDR1 SEHNR, CDR2 FQNEAQ (reference sequence). This CDR3 region has 15 residues. V trimming: 3 bases; J trimming: 4 bases; junction bases outside the gene matches: 5.

The rearrangement joins TRBV11-2 to TRBJ2-1; 7 bases agree with TRBD2. Germline lookup yields CDR1 SGHAT and CDR2 FQNNGV. V trimming: 6 bases; J trimming: 8 bases; junction bases outside the gene matches: 10. The CDR3 has 14 amino acids. CDR3 DNA: TGTGCCAGCAGTCACGGCCCACGGGGGGATGAGCAGTTCTTC. Translation gives CASSHGPRGDEQFF.

This rearrangement joins TRBV5-1 to TRBJ2-5, with 7 bases lining up with TRBD2. The CDR3 runs to 14 residues. The germline gives CDR1 SGHRS, CDR2 YFSETQ. With 4 bases clipped from V and 5 bases from J, the junction kept 8 bases outside the gene matches. The CDR3 DNA reads as TGCGCCAGCAGCCTGGGCGGACTAGGGGAGACCCAGTACTTC. Protein: CASSLGGLGETQYF. Full variable domain (rest looked up from reference TRBV5-1 and TRBJ2-5): KAGVTQTPRYLIKTRGQQVTLSCSPISGHRSVSWYQQTPGQGLQFLFEYFSETQRNKGNFPGRFSGRQFSNSRSEMNVSTLELGDSALYLCASSLGGLGETQYFGPGTRLLVL.

This chain connects TRBV7-8 to TRBJ2-5, with D uncertain. The length of the CDR3 is 16 residues. CDR1 and CDR2 (germline): SGHVS, FQNEAQ. With 2 bases removed from V and 4 bases from J, the gap between germline ends came to 17 bases. The CDR3 DNA reads as TGTGCCAGCAGCTTACGTTTTTGGGGTAGACGAGAGACCCAGTACTTC. Translation gives CASSLRFWGRRETQYF.

This rearrangement joins TRBV14 to TRBJ2-7; no firm D call. The germline V gene encodes CDR1 SGHDN and CDR2 FVKESK. The V and J ends lost 1 base and 0 bases respectively, with 13 bases between them. This CDR3 region has 16 residues. The CDR3 coding sequence is TGTGCCAGCAGCCAAGGAACTTTACCAACCTCCTACGAGCAGTACTTC. Its translation is CASSQGTLPTSYEQYF.

V and J are TRBV19 and TRBJ2-7; TRBD1 matches at 7 bases. This CDR3 region has 14 residues. Germline V lookup: CDR1 LNHDA, CDR2 SQIVND (reference sequence). V gave up 6 bases and J gave up 0 bases; unmatched junction bases: 5. CDR3 residues: CASSSQGVSYEQYF. CDR3 coding DNA: TGTGCCAGTAGCTCCCAGGGGGTCTCCTACGAGCAGTACTTC.

The V gene is TRBV6-6, the J gene TRBJ2-1; D unclear. This CDR3 contains 15 residues. V was pared by 0 bases and J by 2 bases, with 8 bases between. The germline V gene encodes CDR1 MNHNY and CDR2 SVGAGI (reference sequence). CDR3 residues: CASSYSGGTYNEQFF. CDR3 DNA sequence: TGTGCCAGCAGTTACTCGGGCGGAACCTACAATGAGCAGTTCTTC.

The chain joins TRBV19 to TRBJ2-1, with a weak D call TRBD1 (5 bases). CDR1 LNHDA and CDR2 SQIVND come from the germline V gene (reference sequence). V was shortened by 6 bases and J by 3 bases, with 18 bases between the two germline ends. CDR3 length: 16 residues. The CDR3 region is CASSNHDRGFYNEQFF. The CDR3 nucleotides are TGTGCCAGTAGCAACCACGACAGAGGCTTCTACAATGAGCAGTTCTTC. Supplemented by reference TRBV19 and TRBJ2-1, the full variable domain reads DGGITQSPKYLFRKEGQNVTLSCEQNLNHDAMYWYRQDPGQGLRLIYYSQIVNDFQKGDIAEGYSVSREKKESFPLTVTSAQKNPTAFYLCASSNHDRGFYNEQFFGPGTRLTVL.

This clone was counted once. V gene TRBV6-6 combines with J gene TRBJ2-7; no clear D. This CDR3 is 14 amino acids long. Germline CDR1 MNHNY, CDR2 SVGAGI (reference sequence). With 4 bases removed from V and 0 bases from J, the gap between germline ends came to 10 bases. CDR3 residues: CASSSPGTSYEQYF. In nucleotides, the CDR3 is TGTGCCAGCAGTTCCCCAGGTACCTCCTACGAGCAGTACTTC.

The chain recombines TRBV7-9 with TRBJ2-7, with D unclear. The length of the CDR3 is 13 residues. Trimming cost V 0 bases and J 2 bases, with 5 bases left between them. The germline V gene has CDR1 SEHNR and CDR2 FQNEAQ (reference sequence). CDR3 amino acids: CASSLAGAYEQYF. The CDR3 DNA sequence: TGTGCCAGCAGCTTAGCAGGAGCCTACGAGCAGTACTTC. Based on the CDR3 plus reference TRBV7-9 and TRBJ2-7, the full variable domain is DTGVSQNPRHKITKRGQNVTFRCDPISEHNRLYWYRQTLGQGPEFLTYFQNEAQLEKSRLLSDRFSAERPKGSFSTLEIQRTEQGDSAMYLCASSLAGAYEQYFGPGTRLTVT.

This chain uses TRBV5-6 with TRBJ1-1; D is ambiguous. The germline V and J ends were trimmed by 2 bases and 11 bases, with 16 bases remaining between them. Germline loops: CDR1 SGHDT, CDR2 YYEEEE. The CDR3 extends over 13 amino acids. The CDR3 region has the DNA TGTGCCAGCAGCTTTGAGTGGGATACTCTTGCTTTCTTT. Its translation: CASSFEWDTLAFF.

The chain is built from TRBV2 and TRBJ2-3, with D possibly being TRBD1 or TRBD2 (5 bases each). The CDR3 has 14 amino acids. CDR1 and CDR2 (germline): SNHLY, FYNNEI. The V gene lost 7 bases and the J gene lost 0 bases, with 11 bases spanning the gap. The chain's CDR3 is CASTRDGSTDTQYF. Here the CDR3 DNA reads TGTGCCAGCACCCGGGACGGTAGCACAGATACGCAGTATTTT.

The rearrangement uses TRBV5-1 and TRBJ2-7, with 7 bases aligning to TRBD1. The CDR3 is 14 amino acids. Losses at the gene ends were 2 bases for V and 0 bases for J; bases not matched to a gene: 2. Germline CDR1 is SGHRS and CDR2 is YFSETQ. The chain's CDR3 is CASSLQGISYEQYF. The CDR3 coding sequence is TGCGCCAGCAGCTTACAGGGGATCTCCTACGAGCAGTACTTC.